Sequencing of this T cell receptor (beta chain) was carried out in a study of blood T cells in healthy people across ages. Study-level points and caveats: TCR beta diversity per million T cells fell roughly linearly with age. Whereas aged donors had fewer naive CD4+ cells, long-lived donors had more of them and higher diversity. Donor CMV infection status was unknown, possibly confounding age-related changes in expanded clonotypes.

The second PCR ran 7 to 11 cycles with a sample-barcoded 5' primer and J-beta primers. TCRdb re-called the 5' RACE reads through MiXCR, storing one row per CDR3 protein. Among fewer than 700,000 distinct CDR3 sequences, around 38% were seen once, and the ten largest hold around 30%. CDR3 length: 14 amino acids. Germline assignment: CDR1 MDHEN and CDR2 SYDVKM. Trimming cost V 6 bases and J 3 bases, with 15 bases left between them. Comments on this clonotype: Its antigen is currently unknown.

Each sample provided at least 5.5 micrograms of extracted total RNA. This rearrangement joins TRBV28 to TRBJ2-7; D might be TRBD1 (5 bases). This clonotype originated in a man of 80 years or more in good health. The specimen was blood. CDR3 in amino acids: CASSGHRPFYEQYF. In DNA, the CDR3 is TGTGCCAGCAGCGGACACCGACCGTTCTACGAGCAGTACTTC.